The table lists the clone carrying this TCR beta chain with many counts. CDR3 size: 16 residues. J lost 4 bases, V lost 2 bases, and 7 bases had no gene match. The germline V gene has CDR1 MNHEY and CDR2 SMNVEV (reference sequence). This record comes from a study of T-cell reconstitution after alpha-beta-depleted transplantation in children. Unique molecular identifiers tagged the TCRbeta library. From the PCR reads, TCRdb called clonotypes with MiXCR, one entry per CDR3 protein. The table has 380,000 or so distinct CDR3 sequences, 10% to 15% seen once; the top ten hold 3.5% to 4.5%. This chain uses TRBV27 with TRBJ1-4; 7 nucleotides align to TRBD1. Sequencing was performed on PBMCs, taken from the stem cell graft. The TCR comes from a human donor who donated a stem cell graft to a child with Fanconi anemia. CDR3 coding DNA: TGTGCCAGCAGTTTAATGTTAGGGACAGTTAATGAAAAACTGTTTTTT. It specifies CASSLMLGTVNEKLFF.